What follows are 4 T cell receptor beta chains derived from one specimen sequenced in a study of shared clonotypes between healthy human individuals. Sequenced by immunoSEQ multiplex PCR; TCRdb stores in-frame clones only, minus some. The sample has about 2.4 million clones, roughly nine tenths seen once; the top ten hold over 0.12%. The sample consisted of naive CD4+ T cells sorted from blood. Subset reported: CD45RA+ positively selected. These receptors were collected from a man between 18 and 29 years old in good health.

Details on this clone: Other DNA sequences from this sample encode an identical CDR3 as well. The chain carries TRBV18 and TRBJ2-7; TRBD1 aligns across 11 bases. This CDR3 is built from 14 residues. The junction had 2 bases not matched to a gene; V was cut back by 2 bases and J by 5 bases. Germline assignment: CDR1 KGHSH and CDR2 LQKENI. CDR3 in DNA: TGTGCCAGCTCACCAAGGACAGGGGGCGACGAGCAGTACTTC. Its protein is CASSPRTGGDEQYF.

CDR3 coding DNA: TGTGCCAGCAGCTACGGCGCACGGAGGGGTTCAGATACGCAGTATTTT. Its translation is CASSYGARRGSDTQYF. The chain uses TRBV7-2 and TRBJ2-3; maybe TRBD2 (6 bases). This CDR3 is built from 16 residues. Trimming removed 4 bases at V and 4 bases at J, with 18 bases between. Germline CDR1 is SGHTA and CDR2 is FQGNSA. Combining the CDR3 with reference TRBV7-2 and TRBJ2-3 gives the whole variable domain GAGVSQSPSNKVTEKGKDVELRCDPISGHTALYWYRQSLGQGLEFLIYFQGNSAPDKSGLPSDRFSAERTGGSVSTLTIQRTQQEDSAVYLCASSYGARRGSDTQYFGPGTRLTVL.

The rearrangement uses TRBV19 and TRBJ2-3, with 12 positions matching TRBD2. Germline trimming cut 7 bases from V and 5 bases from J; bases unmatched to any gene: 7. The germline V gene encodes CDR1 LNHDA and CDR2 SQIVND (reference sequence). The CDR3 has 15 amino acids. The CDR3 region has the DNA TGTGCCAGTATCCGGACTAGCGGGGCCGGAGATACGCAGTATTTT. Translation gives CASIRTSGAGDTQYF.

The chain couples TRBV7-9 to TRBJ2-4; 9 positions agree with TRBD2. The CDR3 runs 16 residues. V was clipped by 5 bases and J by 8 bases; unmatched bases: 13. The germline gives CDR1 SEHNR, CDR2 FQNEAQ (reference sequence). The DNA of the CDR3 is TGTGCCAGCAGCCAGTCCCCTAGCGGGGTTCCCGACATTCAGTACTTC. Its protein product is CASSQSPSGVPDIQYF.